These 27 T cell receptor beta chains originate from one sample sequenced in a study of PD-1 blockade in mismatch repair-deficient tumors. The assay was immunoSEQ multiplex PCR, and TCRdb's table has in-frame clones only and misses some. This table has some 130,000 clones, about nine tenths appearing once. Sequenced material: peripheral blood, taken 70 to 72 weeks after starting pembrolizumab. The source is an adult with mismatch repair-deficient cancer.

This clone was found a few times. The gene calls are TRBV10-1 and TRBJ2-2; 11 nucleotides agree with TRBD1. This CDR3 is 16 amino acids long. V lost 7 bases and J lost 7; bases outside the gene matches: 11. Per germline, CDR1 WNHNN and CDR2 SYGVQD (reference sequence). The CDR3 loop reads CASTTDRGQRIGELFF. CDR3 DNA: TGCGCCAGCACCACGGACAGGGGGCAAAGGATCGGGGAGCTGTTTTTT.

This chain uses TRBV2 with TRBJ2-3, with D possibly TRBD2 on 6 matching bases. Germline assignment: CDR1 SNHLY and CDR2 FYNNEI. The CDR3 sequence is 13 residues long. V lost 4 bases to trimming and J lost 4 bases, with 9 bases between them. CDR3: CASSATSPDTQYF. DNA for the CDR3: TGTGCCAGCAGTGCCACTAGCCCAGATACGCAGTATTTT. Complete variable domain (other parts from reference TRBV2 and TRBJ2-3): EPEVTQTPSHQVTQMGQEVILRCVPISNHLYFYWYRQILGQKVEFLVSFYNNEISEKSEIFDDQFSVERPDGSNFTLKIRSTKLEDSAMYFCASSATSPDTQYFGPGTRLTVL.

The genes are TRBV4-3 and TRBJ2-2, with D perhaps matching TRBD2 (6 bases). Germline V gene data show CDR1 as LGHNA and CDR2 as YSLEER. The CDR3 extends over 16 amino acids. Trimming stripped 0 bases from V and 7 bases from J, with 15 bases between. CDR3 nucleotides: TGCGCCAGCAGCCAAGAAGGGATCGGGAGCAGCGGGGAGCTGTTTTTT. The encoded protein is CASSQEGIGSSGELFF.

The rearrangement uses TRBV7-2 and TRBJ2-7, with D perhaps being TRBD1 or TRBD2 (5 bases each). Germline V lookup: CDR1 SGHTA, CDR2 FQGNSA. CDR3 length equals 15 residues. Between the trimmed V and J ends, which lost 1 base and 4 bases, there was a span of 14 bases. The CDR3 bases are TGTGCCAGCAGCTTAGACCCGGGGCCGAATTACGAGCAGTACTTC. Translation: CASSLDPGPNYEQYF.

The genes are TRBV7-6 and TRBJ2-1; the D call may be TRBD1 or TRBD2 (5 bases each). The germline CDR1 and CDR2 sequences are SGHVS and FNYEAQ. With 8 bases removed from V and 1 base from J, the gap between germline ends came to 12 bases. The CDR3 extends over 14 amino acids. The CDR3 nucleotides read TGTGCCAGCTCATCGTGGGGGTCCTACAATGAGCAGTTCTTC. It specifies CASSSWGSYNEQFF.

This rearrangement joins TRBV27 to TRBJ2-7; perhaps TRBD2 as D (7 bases). Trimming took 0 bases from V and 7 from J, leaving 19 bases between them. The CDR3 consists of 16 residues. From germline, CDR1 is MNHEY and CDR2 SMNVEV (reference sequence). The CDR3 reads CASSLSGGDKPLEQYF. CDR3 DNA sequence: TGTGCCAGCAGTTTATCGGGGGGGGACAAGCCCTTGGAGCAGTACTTC.

On this clone: Other nucleotide sequences in the sample specify the same CDR3. This rearrangement joins TRBV29-1 to TRBJ2-1; no definite D call. Germline V gene sequence: CDR1 SQVTM, CDR2 ANQGSEA. The ends were cut back, 0 bases at V and 0 bases at J, with 6 bases in the middle. The CDR3 consists of 14 residues. The CDR3 DNA reads as TGCAGCGTTGAAGATTTCAGCTCCTACAATGAGCAGTTCTTC. It translates to CSVEDFSSYNEQFF.

This chain joins TRBV4-3 and TRBJ2-7, with 9 bases that match TRBD1. CDR1 LGHNA and CDR2 YSLEER come from the germline V gene. J was trimmed by 6 bases and V by 0 bases; bases with no gene match: 6. This CDR3 has 15 amino acids. CDR3 sequence: CASSQDGDRVREQYF. The CDR3 nucleotides are TGCGCCAGCAGCCAAGACGGGGACAGGGTACGCGAGCAGTACTTC.

The CDR3, as DNA: TGTGCCAGTAGTACCGGGTTCCAAGAGACCCAGTACTTC. The encoded protein is CASSTGFQETQYF. The rearrangement links TRBV19 to TRBJ2-5, with D unresolved. This CDR3 has 13 residues. V was pared by 4 bases and J by 1 base, with 7 bases between. The germline V gene has CDR1 LNHDA and CDR2 SQIVND (reference sequence).

The chain is built from TRBV5-6 and TRBJ2-5, with unresolved D. Germline V gives CDR1 SGHDT, CDR2 YYEEEE. CDR3 length: 14 residues. Trimming took 4 bases from V and 3 from J, leaving 13 bases between them. CDR3 in DNA: TGTGCCAGCAGCCCGCTGGTCGGCGAAGAGACCCAGTACTTC. Protein product: CASSPLVGEETQYF.

The chain combines TRBV11-2 with TRBJ2-7; TRBD1 matches at 7 bases. Germline CDR1 SGHAT, CDR2 FQNNGV. V shed 1 base, J shed 3 bases, and the junction held 3 bases outside the gene matches. This CDR3 has 14 amino acids. CDR3 sequence reads: CASSLGTGSYEQYF. DNA of the CDR3: TGTGCCAGCAGCTTAGGGACAGGTAGCTACGAGCAGTACTTC.

This clone appeared once. The V and J genes are TRBV2 and TRBJ2-5, with D possibly being TRBD1 or TRBD2 (5 bases each). CDR1 is SNHLY and CDR2 is FYNNEI in the germline V gene. The CDR3 is 14 amino acids. V was trimmed by 4 bases and J by 2 bases, leaving 11 bases between them. DNA of the CDR3: TGTGCCAGCAGTGGGGACGGAGCTCAAGAGACCCAGTACTTC. Residues: CASSGDGAQETQYF. Full variable domain (remainder filled in from reference TRBV2 and TRBJ2-5): EPEVTQTPSHQVTQMGQEVILRCVPISNHLYFYWYRQILGQKVEFLVSFYNNEISEKSEIFDDQFSVERPDGSNFTLKIRSTKLEDSAMYFCASSGDGAQETQYFGPGTRLLVL.

This clone was recorded once. The chain couples TRBV9 to TRBJ2-7; D not certain. This CDR3 has 14 amino acids. The V gene lost 3 bases and the J gene lost 1 base, with 11 bases spanning the gap. The V gene's germline CDR1 is SGDLS and CDR2 YYNGEE. CDR3 nucleotides: TGTGCCAGCAGCGCCAGTGACGGGTCCTACGAGCAGTACTTC. Encoded protein: CASSASDGSYEQYF.

This clone is a singleton in its sample. The chain couples TRBV7-9 to TRBJ1-5; TRBD1 matches 7 bases. This CDR3 has 14 amino acids. Per germline, CDR1 SEHNR and CDR2 FQNEAQ (reference sequence). J lost 3 bases, V lost 2 bases, and 1 base had no gene match. In DNA form, the CDR3 reads TGTGCCAGCAGCTTACAGGGGGACAATCAGCCCCAGCATTTT. Translation: CASSLQGDNQPQHF.

The rearrangement joins TRBV5-1 to TRBJ2-2; the D is unclear. The CDR3 contains 11 residues. Germline CDR1 and CDR2: SGHRS and YFSETQ. V was pared by 2 bases and J by 6 bases, with 2 bases between. This chain's CDR3 is CASSFPGELFF. CDR3 DNA: TGCGCCAGCAGCTTTCCCGGGGAGCTGTTTTTT.

This chain uses TRBV7-8 with TRBJ2-3; possibly TRBD2 for D (5 bases). V shed 5 bases and J shed 0 bases, with 9 bases lying between them. The CDR3 is 14 amino acids. Germline V gene lookup returns CDR1 SGHVS and CDR2 FQNEAQ. In nucleotides, the CDR3 is TGTGCCAGCAGCCGCCGCGGGAGCACAGATACGCAGTATTTT. Translated, it gives CASSRRGSTDTQYF.

This clone was detected once. This chain connects TRBV30 to TRBJ2-7, with 8 bases identical to TRBD1. The CDR3 contains 13 residues. The germline V gene has CDR1 GTSNPN and CDR2 SVGIG (reference sequence). The junction had 8 bases not matched to a gene; V was cut back by 7 bases and J by 3 bases. CDR3 DNA: TGTGCCTACCTGACAGGGGAAAGCTACGAGCAGTACTTC. Translated: CAYLTGESYEQYF.

V and J are TRBV30 and TRBJ2-7, with unresolved D. Germline CDR1 reads GTSNPN; CDR2 reads SVGIG (reference sequence). V lost 0 bases, J lost 0 bases, and 6 bases lay in between. The CDR3 totals 13 residues. In nucleotides, the CDR3 is TGTGCCTGGAGTGTAGCTTACTCCTACGAGCAGTACTTC. The encoded protein is CAWSVAYSYEQYF. Based on the CDR3 plus reference TRBV30 and TRBJ2-7, the full variable domain is SQTIHQWPATLVQPVGSPLSLECTVEGTSNPNLYWYRQAAGRGLQLLFYSVGIGQISSEVPQNLSASRPQDRQFILSSKKLLLSDSGFYLCAWSVAYSYEQYFGPGTRLTVT.

The V gene is TRBV7-9, the J gene TRBJ2-5, with 11 positions matching TRBD1. This CDR3 contains 16 residues. Trimming at V came to 5 bases and at J to 1 base, leaving 6 bases not matched to a gene. Looked up from germline, CDR1 is SEHNR and CDR2 is FQNEAQ (reference sequence). The CDR3, as DNA: TGTGCCAGCAGCAGCCGGGACAGGGGGGTCCAAGAGACCCAGTACTTC. It translates to CASSSRDRGVQETQYF.

The chain carries TRBV27 and TRBJ2-1, with 11 bases matching TRBD2. After removal of 7 bases from V and 6 bases from J, the junction contained 14 bases not matched to a gene. The CDR3 spans 17 residues. The germline V gene encodes CDR1 MNHEY and CDR2 SMNVEV (reference sequence). The CDR3 region has the DNA TGTGCCAGCACAGGCCCGGGAGGACTAGCGGGTCGCAATGAGCAGTTCTTC. Protein sequence: CASTGPGGLAGRNEQFF.

The chain combines TRBV14 with TRBJ2-7; D gene uncertain. Trimming left V 0 bases short and J 3 bases short, with 6 bases between. The germline V gene encodes CDR1 SGHDN and CDR2 FVKESK. The CDR3 sequence is 13 residues long. The CDR3 coding sequence is TGTGCCAGCAGCCAAGATCTGTACTACGAGCAGTACTTC. It specifies CASSQDLYYEQYF.

The chain recombines TRBV7-9 with TRBJ2-7; 9 bases fit TRBD1. Trimming at V came to 4 bases and at J to 6 bases, leaving 13 bases not matched to a gene. The CDR3 extends over 16 amino acids. The germline V gene encodes CDR1 SEHNR and CDR2 FQNEAQ (reference sequence). CDR3 coding DNA: TGTGCCAGCAGCTCCACAACAGGGGGCGCTTTTTCCGAGCAGTACTTC. This codes for CASSSTTGGAFSEQYF. Together with reference TRBV7-9 and TRBJ2-7, the CDR3 gives the full variable domain: DTGVSQNPRHKITKRGQNVTFRCDPISEHNRLYWYRQTLGQGPEFLTYFQNEAQLEKSRLLSDRFSAERPKGSFSTLEIQRTEQGDSAMYLCASSSTTGGAFSEQYFGPGTRLTVT.

The V call is TRBV6-4, the J call TRBJ2-5; 11 positions agree with TRBD2. The ends lost 8 bases at V and 5 bases at J; junction bases unmatched: 16. This CDR3 comprises 17 residues. From germline, CDR1 is MRHNA and CDR2 SNTAGT. The CDR3: CASLRARKGLAVETQYF. In DNA, the CDR3 is TGTGCCAGCCTAAGGGCCAGGAAGGGACTAGCGGTGGAGACCCAGTACTTC.

The CDR3 sequence is CASSQIAGAYEQYF. In DNA, the CDR3 is TGTGCCAGCAGTCAAATAGCGGGCGCCTACGAGCAGTACTTC. The chain employs TRBV27 and TRBJ2-7; 7 positions agree with TRBD2. CDR3 length equals 14 residues. Losses at the gene ends were 5 bases for V and 2 bases for J; bases not matched to a gene: 6. CDR1 is MNHEY, CDR2 SMNVEV, per germline (reference sequence).

The V gene is TRBV10-3, the J gene TRBJ2-1; D remains unclear. This CDR3 has 12 amino acids. V was pared by 8 bases and J by 5 bases, with 10 bases between. Germline V lookup: CDR1 ENHRY, CDR2 SYGVKD. The CDR3 bases are TGTGCCATCTGGGCAGGACACAATGAGCAGTTCTTC. It is translated as CAIWAGHNEQFF.

The V gene is TRBV5-8, the J gene TRBJ2-1; 8 bases are a match to TRBD1. Germline CDR1 reads SGHTS; CDR2 reads YDEGEE. V gave up 4 bases and J gave up 2 bases; unmatched junction bases: 8. CDR3 length: 16 residues. For the CDR3, the DNA is TGTGCCAGCAGCCCGGAGAAGACAGGGGCCTACAATGAGCAGTTCTTC. Its protein product is CASSPEKTGAYNEQFF.

CDR3 nucleotides: TGTGCCAGCAGTTTAATGGGACAGGGTCGCGAGCAGTACTTC. Translation: CASSLMGQGREQYF. The chain combines TRBV27 with TRBJ2-7, with 9 bases lining up with TRBD1. From germline, CDR1 is MNHEY and CDR2 SMNVEV (reference sequence). The CDR3 consists of 14 residues. The junction had 5 bases not matched to a gene; V was cut back by 2 bases and J by 6 bases.